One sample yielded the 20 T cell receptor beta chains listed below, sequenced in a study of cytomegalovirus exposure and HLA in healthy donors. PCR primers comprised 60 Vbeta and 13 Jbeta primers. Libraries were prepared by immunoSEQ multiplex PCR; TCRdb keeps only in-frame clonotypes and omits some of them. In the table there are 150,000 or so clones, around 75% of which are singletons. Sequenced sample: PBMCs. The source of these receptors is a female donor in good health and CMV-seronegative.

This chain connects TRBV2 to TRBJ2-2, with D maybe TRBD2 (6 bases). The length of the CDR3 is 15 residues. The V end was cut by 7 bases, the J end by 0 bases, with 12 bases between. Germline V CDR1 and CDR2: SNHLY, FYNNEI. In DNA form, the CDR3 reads TGTGCCAGCACCCACGGGGGAACGAACACCGGGGAGCTGTTTTTT. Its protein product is CASTHGGTNTGELFF.

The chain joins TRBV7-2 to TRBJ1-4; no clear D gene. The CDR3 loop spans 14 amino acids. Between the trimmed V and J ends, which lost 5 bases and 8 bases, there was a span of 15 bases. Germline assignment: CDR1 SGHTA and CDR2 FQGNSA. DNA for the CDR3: TGTGCCAGCAGCGCGGGCCGGGCGAGGGAAAAACTGTTTTTT. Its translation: CASSAGRAREKLFF.

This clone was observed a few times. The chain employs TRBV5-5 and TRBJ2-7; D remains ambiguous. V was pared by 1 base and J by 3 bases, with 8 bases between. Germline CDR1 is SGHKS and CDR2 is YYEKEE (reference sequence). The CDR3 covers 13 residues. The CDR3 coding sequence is TGTGCCAGCAGCTTGTATCCCAGCTACGAGCAGTACTTC. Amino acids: CASSLYPSYEQYF.

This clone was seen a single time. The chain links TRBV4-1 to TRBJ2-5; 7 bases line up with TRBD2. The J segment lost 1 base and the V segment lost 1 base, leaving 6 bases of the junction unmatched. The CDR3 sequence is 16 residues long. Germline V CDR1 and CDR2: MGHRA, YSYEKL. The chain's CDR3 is CASSQVEGGSQETQYF. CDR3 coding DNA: TGCGCCAGCAGCCAAGTGGAGGGAGGGTCCCAAGAGACCCAGTACTTC.

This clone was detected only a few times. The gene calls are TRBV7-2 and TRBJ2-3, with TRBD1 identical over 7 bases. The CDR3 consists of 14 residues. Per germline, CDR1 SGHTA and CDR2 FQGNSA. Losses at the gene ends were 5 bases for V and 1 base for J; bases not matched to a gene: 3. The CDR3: CASSPTGGTDTQYF. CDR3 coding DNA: TGTGCCAGCAGCCCAACAGGGGGCACAGATACGCAGTATTTT.

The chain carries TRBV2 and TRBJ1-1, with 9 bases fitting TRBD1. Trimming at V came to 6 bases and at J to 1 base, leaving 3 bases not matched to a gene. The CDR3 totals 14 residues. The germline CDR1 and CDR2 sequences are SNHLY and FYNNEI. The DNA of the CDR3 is TGTGCCAGCAGGGGGGACAGGGCGAACACTGAAGCTTTCTTT. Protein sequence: CASRGDRANTEAFF.

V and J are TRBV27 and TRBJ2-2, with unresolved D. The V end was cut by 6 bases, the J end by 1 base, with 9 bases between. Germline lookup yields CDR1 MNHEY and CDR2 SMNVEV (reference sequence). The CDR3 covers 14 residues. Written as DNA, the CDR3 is TGTGCCAGCAGGACGCGGAGGAACACCGGGGAGCTGTTTTTT. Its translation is CASRTRRNTGELFF.

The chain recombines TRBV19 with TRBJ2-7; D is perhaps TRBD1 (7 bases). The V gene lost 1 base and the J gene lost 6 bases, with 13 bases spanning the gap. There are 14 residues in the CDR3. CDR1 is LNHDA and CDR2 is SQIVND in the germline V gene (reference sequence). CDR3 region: CASSIGRGRSEQYF. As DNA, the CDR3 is TGTGCCAGTAGTATAGGGAGGGGGCGATCCGAGCAGTACTTC.

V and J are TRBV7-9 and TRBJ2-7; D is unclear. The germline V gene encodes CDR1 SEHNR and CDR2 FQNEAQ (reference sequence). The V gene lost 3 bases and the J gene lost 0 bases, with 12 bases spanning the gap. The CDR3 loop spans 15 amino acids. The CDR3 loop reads CASSLISGSSYEQYF. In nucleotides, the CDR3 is TGTGCCAGCAGCTTGATATCAGGTAGCTCCTACGAGCAGTACTTC. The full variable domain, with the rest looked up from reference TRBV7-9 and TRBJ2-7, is DTGVSQNPRHKITKRGQNVTFRCDPISEHNRLYWYRQTLGQGPEFLTYFQNEAQLEKSRLLSDRFSAERPKGSFSTLEIQRTEQGDSAMYLCASSLISGSSYEQYFGPGTRLTVT.

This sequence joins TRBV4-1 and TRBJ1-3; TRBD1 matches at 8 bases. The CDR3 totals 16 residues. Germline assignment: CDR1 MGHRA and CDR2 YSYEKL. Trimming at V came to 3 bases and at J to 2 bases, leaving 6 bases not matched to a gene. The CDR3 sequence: CASSHPDRDTGNTIYF. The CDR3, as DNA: TGCGCCAGCAGCCATCCGGACAGGGACACTGGAAACACCATATATTTT.

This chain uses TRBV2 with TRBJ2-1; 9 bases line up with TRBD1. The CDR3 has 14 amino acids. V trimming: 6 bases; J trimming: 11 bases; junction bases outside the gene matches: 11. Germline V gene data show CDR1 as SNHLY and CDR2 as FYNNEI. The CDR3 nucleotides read TGTGCCAGCAGGGGGGCGACAGGGGGGAAGAAGCAGTTCTTC. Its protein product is CASRGATGGKKQFF.

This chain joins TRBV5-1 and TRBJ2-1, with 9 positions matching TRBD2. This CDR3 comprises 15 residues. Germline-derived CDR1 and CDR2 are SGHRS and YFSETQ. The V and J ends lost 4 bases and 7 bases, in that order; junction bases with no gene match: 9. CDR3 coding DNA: TGCGCCAGCAGCCGGCGGGGGGGGGTGGGGAATGAGCAGTTCTTC. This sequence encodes CASSRRGGVGNEQFF.

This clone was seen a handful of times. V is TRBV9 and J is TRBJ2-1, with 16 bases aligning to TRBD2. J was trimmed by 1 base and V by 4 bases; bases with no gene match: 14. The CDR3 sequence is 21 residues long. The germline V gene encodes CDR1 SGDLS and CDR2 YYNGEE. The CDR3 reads CASSLPRQGTSGRASYNEQFF. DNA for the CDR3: TGTGCCAGCAGCCTCCCACGGCAGGGGACTAGCGGGAGGGCGTCCTACAATGAGCAGTTCTTC. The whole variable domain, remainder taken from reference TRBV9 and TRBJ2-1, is DSGVTQTPKHLITATGQRVTLRCSPRSGDLSVYWYQQSLDQGLQFLIQYYNGEERAKGNILERFSAQQFPDLHSELNLSSLELGDSALYFCASSLPRQGTSGRASYNEQFFGPGTRLTVL.

The DNA for the CDR3 is TGTGCCAGCTCAGAGCAGGCTATGAACACTGAAGCTTTCTTT. It translates to CASSEQAMNTEAFF. This rearrangement joins TRBV18 to TRBJ1-1; the D is unclear. V dropped 5 bases and J dropped 0 bases, with 10 bases sitting between them. Germline V gives CDR1 KGHSH, CDR2 LQKENI. The CDR3 extends over 14 amino acids.

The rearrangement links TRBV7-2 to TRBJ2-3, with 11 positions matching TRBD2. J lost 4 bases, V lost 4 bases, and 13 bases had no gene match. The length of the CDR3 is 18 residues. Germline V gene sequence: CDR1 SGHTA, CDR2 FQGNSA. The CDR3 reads CASSWRGTSGSSADTQYF. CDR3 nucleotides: TGTGCCAGCAGCTGGCGGGGCACTAGCGGGAGTTCTGCAGATACGCAGTATTTT.

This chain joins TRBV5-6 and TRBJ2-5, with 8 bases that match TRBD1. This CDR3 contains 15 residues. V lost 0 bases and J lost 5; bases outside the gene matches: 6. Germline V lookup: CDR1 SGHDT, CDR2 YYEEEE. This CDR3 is CASSLGTGRKETQYF. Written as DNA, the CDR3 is TGTGCCAGCAGCTTGGGGACAGGGAGGAAGGAGACCCAGTACTTC.

CDR3 protein: CASSPGLAGETQYF. The DNA for the CDR3 is TGTGCCAGCAGCCCGGGACTAGCGGGGGAGACCCAGTACTTC. J is TRBJ2-5 and V is TRBV7-2, with TRBD2 matching 13 bases. The V and J ends lost 5 bases and 5 bases, in that order; junction bases with no gene match: 2. The germline CDR1 and CDR2 sequences are SGHTA and FQGNSA. CDR3 length: 14 amino acids.

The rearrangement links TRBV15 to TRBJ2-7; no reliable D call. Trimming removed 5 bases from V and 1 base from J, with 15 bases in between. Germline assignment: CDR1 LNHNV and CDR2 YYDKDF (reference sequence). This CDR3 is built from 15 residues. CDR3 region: CATSAPPGPSYEQYF. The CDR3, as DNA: TGTGCCACCAGCGCTCCCCCCGGTCCTTCCTACGAGCAGTACTTC. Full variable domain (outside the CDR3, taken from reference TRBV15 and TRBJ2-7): DAMVIQNPRYQVTQFGKPVTLSCSQTLNHNVMYWYQQKSSQAPKLLFHYYDKDFNNEADTPDNFQSRRPNTSFCFLDIRSPGLGDTAMYLCATSAPPGPSYEQYFGPGTRLTVT.

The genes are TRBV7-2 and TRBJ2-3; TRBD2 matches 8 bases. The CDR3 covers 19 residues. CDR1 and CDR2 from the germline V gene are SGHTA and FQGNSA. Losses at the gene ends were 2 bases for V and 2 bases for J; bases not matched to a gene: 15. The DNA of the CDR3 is TGTGCCAGCAGCTTATCCGCAATAGCGGGATGGGGGCTCACAGATACGCAGTATTTT. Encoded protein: CASSLSAIAGWGLTDTQYF.

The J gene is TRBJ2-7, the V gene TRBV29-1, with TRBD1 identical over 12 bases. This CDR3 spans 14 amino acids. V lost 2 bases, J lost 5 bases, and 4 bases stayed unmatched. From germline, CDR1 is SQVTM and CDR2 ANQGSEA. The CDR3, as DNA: TGCAGCGTTGAACTGGGACAGGGGGCGGACGAGCAGTACTTC. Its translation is CSVELGQGADEQYF.